This TCR beta chain was documented in a study of identical twins. Study conclusions and caveats: Among monozygotic twins, out-of-frame TCR alpha sharing exceeded what models predicted. Fewer insertions characterized abundant cord blood beta clonotypes, whereas memory repertoires showed none.

Trimming cost V 1 base and J 6 bases; bases outside gene matches: 4. The germline gives CDR1 LGHDT, CDR2 YNNKEL (reference sequence). The CDR3 is 14 residues long. A universal primer site came from template switching; cDNA carried unique molecular identifiers. TCRdb reanalysed the 5' RACE reads using MiXCR and keeps one entry per CDR3 protein. The sample consists of about 250,000 distinct CDR3 sequences, about 9% of them appearing once. There are a few counts of this clonotype. Its antigen is unknown. Healthy Caucasian donors formed the entire cohort. These data were likewise used in another study, on yellow fever vaccine responses in identical twins.

This chain links TRBV3-1 with TRBJ2-7, with 9 bases lining up with TRBD2. The specimen sequenced was CD8+ T cells sorted from blood. The source of this sequence is a young woman in good health. In DNA, the CDR3 is TGTGCCAGCAGCCAAGGCGGGACTAGCAGCGAGCAGTACTTC. This sequence encodes CASSQGGTSSEQYF.